This T cell receptor (beta chain) comes out of a study of cytomegalovirus exposure and HLA in healthy donors. Study-wide points: An analysis done earlier found most TCR beta V segments productive about 87% or about 30% of the time. The authors later found HLA-associated TCR beta chains more clonally expanded than equally common others. Cytomegalovirus association was listed for approximately 160 TCR beta chains.

This clone showed up just a few times. What it recognizes is unknown. Germline values: CDR1 GTSNPN, CDR2 SVGIG (reference sequence). V gave up 0 bases and J gave up 10 bases; unmatched junction bases: 4. The CDR3 is 13 residues long. In the PCR, 60 Vbeta and 13 Jbeta primers were used. TCRdb keeps only in-frame clones here, not all; method: immunoSEQ multiplex PCR. Of 150,000 or so clones listed, 64% are singletons. Sequencing was done on a sample of PBMCs. The source of this sequence is a woman aged 30 to 39 in good health and CMV-seropositive. The genes are TRBV30 and TRBJ1-5; TRBD1 matches 9 bases. CDR3 nucleotides: TGTGCCTGGAGTGTACAGGGGGCAAATCCCCAGCATTTT. Protein sequence: CAWSVQGANPQHF.